The 24 T cell receptor beta chains given below trace back to one sample, sequenced in a study of PD-1 blockade in classical Hodgkin lymphoma. The assay was immunoSEQ multiplex PCR, and TCRdb's table has in-frame clones only and misses some. The sample has 16,000 or so clones; about 83% are singletons. The time point here: newly diagnosed, previously untreated cHL patient sample. Sequencing was performed on peripheral blood mononuclear cells (PBMCs). All receptors derive from a human donor with classical Hodgkin lymphoma.

This chain uses TRBV5-6 with TRBJ1-2, with 7 bases lining up with TRBD1. Trimming cost V 4 bases and J 10 bases; bases outside gene matches: 16. The CDR3 is 15 residues long. Germline V gene data show CDR1 as SGHDT and CDR2 as YYEEEE. For the CDR3, the DNA is TGTGCCAGCAGCATCCCGACAGGGCTGAGCCGAGTCTACACCTTC. Translating it yields CASSIPTGLSRVYTF.

This chain uses TRBV19 with TRBJ2-7; no firm D call. Trimming left V 1 base short and J 6 bases short, with 10 bases between. Germline CDR1 and CDR2: LNHDA and SQIVND (reference sequence). This CDR3 spans 13 amino acids. Here the CDR3 reads CASSIVAEAEQYF. The CDR3 DNA follows: TGTGCCAGTAGTATAGTCGCAGAAGCCGAGCAGTACTTC.

The sample holds one count of this clone. The chain recombines TRBV10-3 with TRBJ2-4; weak D call: TRBD2 (6 bases). The germline V gene encodes CDR1 ENHRY and CDR2 SYGVKD. V was shortened by 2 bases and J by 6 bases, with 20 bases between the two germline ends. The CDR3 has 17 residues. The chain's CDR3 is CAISEAGRAHPPNIQYF. The DNA of the CDR3 is TGTGCCATCAGTGAGGCGGGGCGTGCCCACCCCCCAAACATTCAGTACTTC.

The rearrangement joins TRBV5-1 to TRBJ2-3; either TRBD1 or TRBD2 may fit D (5 bases each). This CDR3 has 15 residues. The germline gives CDR1 SGHRS, CDR2 YFSETQ. Trimming cost V 4 bases and J 2 bases, with 14 bases left between them. In DNA, the CDR3 is TGCGCCAGCAGCCCTCACAGGAGGCCCACAGATACGCAGTATTTT. Translation gives CASSPHRRPTDTQYF.

The rearrangement joins TRBV7-2 to TRBJ2-4; 14 bases line up with TRBD2. This CDR3 is built from 19 residues. Germline V CDR1 and CDR2: SGHTA, FQGNSA. Trimming removed 5 bases from V and 0 bases from J; junction bases left unmatched: 9. CDR3 DNA sequence: TGTGCCAGCAGCCCGACTAGCGGGAGGGCCTTTCTAGCCAAAAACATTCAGTACTTC. It encodes CASSPTSGRAFLAKNIQYF.

The genes are TRBV28 and TRBJ2-3; D is perhaps TRBD1 or TRBD2 (7 bases each). Trimming removed 5 bases at V and 10 bases at J, with 28 bases between. CDR1 and CDR2 from the germline V gene are MDHEN and SYDVKM. The CDR3 runs to 17 residues. The CDR3 coding sequence is TGTGCCAGCAGTCAACCCGGGGGGACAGCAATGTTCGAGGCGCAGTATTTT. It codes for CASSQPGGTAMFEAQYF.

For the CDR3, the DNA is TGTGCCAGCAGTTCGCCAGGGGGCGAAGCTTTCTTT. This sequence encodes CASSSPGGEAFF. The rearrangement links TRBV6-5 to TRBJ1-1; 8 bases align to TRBD1. Losses at the gene ends were 4 bases for V and 8 bases for J; bases not matched to a gene: 3. CDR1 is MNHEY and CDR2 is SVGAGI in the germline V gene. The CDR3 has 12 amino acids.

To note about this clone: The sample holds other DNA sequences that translate to the same CDR3. The CDR3 loop is CASSLGQGGTDTQYF. The DNA for the CDR3 is TGCGCCAGCAGCTTGGGTCAGGGGGGGACAGATACGCAGTATTTT. The J gene is TRBJ2-3, the V gene TRBV5-1; D may correspond to TRBD1 or TRBD2 (7 bases each). Germline V gene sequence: CDR1 SGHRS, CDR2 YFSETQ. Between the trimmed V and J ends, which lost 0 bases and 3 bases, there was a span of 11 bases. The CDR3 contains 15 residues.

The chain joins TRBV25-1 to TRBJ2-1, with D perhaps being TRBD1 or TRBD2 (6 bases each). The CDR3 runs 13 residues. V gave up 4 bases and J gave up 16 bases, with 20 bases separating them. Germline values: CDR1 MGHDK, CDR2 SYGVNS. The CDR3 DNA is TGTGCCAGCAGTGTACCCGGAGGGGGGACCCTTTTCTTC. Its protein product is CASSVPGGGTLFF.

The chain has TRBV11-1 and TRBJ2-5; unclear D gene. CDR1 and CDR2 from the germline V gene are SGHAT and FQDESV (reference sequence). Trimming removed 5 bases from V and 5 bases from J, with 15 bases in between. This CDR3 is 14 amino acids long. The CDR3 here is CASSRRTLRETQYF. Written as DNA, the CDR3 is TGTGCCAGCAGCCGTCGGACCCTCCGGGAGACCCAGTACTTC. The variable domain in full, completed from reference TRBV11-1 and TRBJ2-5, reads EAEVAQSPRYKITEKSQAVAFWCDPISGHATLYWYRQILGQGPELLVQFQDESVVDDSQLPKDRFSAERLKGVDSTLKIQPAELGDSAMYLCASSRRTLRETQYFGPGTRLLVL.

The chain's CDR3 is CASSELAGSYNEQFF. Written as DNA, the CDR3 is TGTGCCAGCAGTGAACTAGCGGGCTCCTACAATGAGCAGTTCTTC. The chain recombines TRBV6-1 with TRBJ2-1; 8 positions agree with TRBD2. Germline trimming cut 2 bases from V and 0 bases from J; bases unmatched to any gene: 0. The CDR3 is made up of 15 amino acids. Germline CDR1 is MNHNS and CDR2 is SASEGT.

The chain is built from TRBV5-1 and TRBJ2-1, with D unclear. From germline, CDR1 is SGHRS and CDR2 YFSETQ. There are 14 residues in the CDR3. The V end lost 0 bases, the J end lost 2 bases, and 6 bases lay between the germline ends. CDR3 loop: CASSLGWAYNEQFF. The CDR3 DNA is TGCGCCAGCAGCTTGGGGTGGGCCTACAATGAGCAGTTCTTC. Full variable domain (remainder filled in from reference TRBV5-1 and TRBJ2-1): KAGVTQTPRYLIKTRGQQVTLSCSPISGHRSVSWYQQTPGQGLQFLFEYFSETQRNKGNFPGRFSGRQFSNSRSEMNVSTLELGDSALYLCASSLGWAYNEQFFGPGTRLTVL.

This clone showed up just a few times. CDR3 DNA sequence: TGTGCCAGCAGTTACTCAGGGGATCAGGGGGAGCAGTACTTC. Residues: CASSYSGDQGEQYF. This rearrangement joins TRBV6-5 to TRBJ2-7; D is possibly TRBD1 (6 bases). CDR1 is MNHEY, CDR2 SVGAGI, per germline. The length of the CDR3 is 14 residues. The V end was cut by 0 bases, the J end by 7 bases, with 13 bases between.

This chain connects TRBV9 to TRBJ2-2; perhaps TRBD1 as D (5 bases). Germline V gene data show CDR1 as SGDLS and CDR2 as YYNGEE. CDR3 size: 17 residues. Trimming removed 1 base from V and 0 bases from J, with 13 bases in between. CDR3 in amino acids: CASSVIADTTNTGELFF. The CDR3 nucleotides read TGTGCCAGCAGCGTAATCGCGGACACTACGAACACCGGGGAGCTGTTTTTT.

The V call is TRBV15, the J call TRBJ2-1; TRBD2 aligns across 8 bases. The CDR3 loop spans 14 amino acids. The J segment lost 6 bases and the V segment lost 3 bases, leaving 4 bases of the junction unmatched. The germline CDR1 and CDR2 sequences are LNHNV and YYDKDF (reference sequence). The CDR3 DNA is TGTGCCACCAGCAGCCCAACTAGCGGCAATGAGCAGTTCTTC. Protein sequence: CATSSPTSGNEQFF. The complete variable domain, with remaining parts taken from reference TRBV15 and TRBJ2-1, reads DAMVIQNPRYQVTQFGKPVTLSCSQTLNHNVMYWYQQKSSQAPKLLFHYYDKDFNNEADTPDNFQSRRPNTSFCFLDIRSPGLGDTAMYLCATSSPTSGNEQFFGPGTRLTVL.

This chain joins TRBV7-2 and TRBJ2-7; TRBD2 might be the D (6 bases). This CDR3 comprises 12 residues. Germline CDR1 is SGHTA and CDR2 is FQGNSA. Trimming cost V 4 bases and J 7 bases, with 11 bases left between them. In DNA form, the CDR3 reads TGTGCCAGCAGCTCAACGGGAGCTGAGCAGTACTTC. Translated: CASSSTGAEQYF.

The chain has TRBV18 and TRBJ2-2, with 12 bases lining up with TRBD2. J was trimmed by 3 bases and V by 6 bases; bases with no gene match: 8. The V gene's germline CDR1 is KGHSH and CDR2 LQKENI. The CDR3 has 17 amino acids. CDR3 sequence reads: CASSVLGLAGYTGELFF. The CDR3 DNA is TGTGCCAGCTCGGTATTGGGACTAGCGGGCTACACCGGGGAGCTGTTTTTT.

The chain employs TRBV6-5 and TRBJ1-4; D might be TRBD1 (5 bases). Trimming left V 2 bases short and J 11 bases short, with 12 bases between. CDR1 MNHEY and CDR2 SVGAGI come from the germline V gene. The CDR3 runs to 13 residues. The CDR3 region is CASSYRTGAKLFF. CDR3 in DNA: TGTGCCAGCAGTTACCGAACAGGTGCGAAACTGTTTTTT.

The V call is TRBV2, the J call TRBJ1-5, with D uncertain. The V gene's germline CDR1 is SNHLY and CDR2 FYNNEI. V lost 2 bases and J lost 4, with 3 bases in between. This CDR3 spans 12 amino acids. The CDR3, as DNA: TGTGCCAGCAGTGAAAAGAATCAGCCCCAGCATTTT. Translation gives CASSEKNQPQHF.

This sequence joins TRBV5-4 and TRBJ2-1; no definite D call. Per germline, CDR1 SGHNT and CDR2 YYREEE (reference sequence). V was clipped by 1 base and J by 0 bases, with 5 bases between them. The CDR3 consists of 14 residues. The CDR3 here is CASSLILSYNEQFF. The CDR3 DNA follows: TGTGCCAGCAGCTTGATCCTCTCCTACAATGAGCAGTTCTTC.

Of note for this clone: Compared with germline, one end of the junction differs, possibly owing to a read error. The CDR3 spells CASSLQGLAGHF. The CDR3, as DNA: TGTGCCAGCAGCTTACAAGGGCTAGCGGGACACTTC. The V and J genes are TRBV13 and TRBJ2-7, with 9 bases aligning to TRBD2. There are 12 residues in the CDR3. Germline V gives CDR1 PRHDT, CDR2 FYEKMQ (reference sequence).

The chain combines TRBV11-2 with TRBJ2-7, with a weak D call TRBD1 (8 bases). Germline V CDR1 and CDR2: SGHAT, FQNNGV. The CDR3 is 18 residues long. V was cut by 5 bases and J by 1 base, with 24 bases left in between. The CDR3 reads CASSPGGLASGRSYEQYF. CDR3 nucleotide sequence: TGTGCCAGCAGCCCAGGGGGCTTAGCTAGCGGTAGATCCTACGAGCAGTACTTC.

The chain has TRBV6-5 and TRBJ1-4, with a weak D call TRBD1 (5 bases). The germline V gene encodes CDR1 MNHEY and CDR2 SVGAGI. This CDR3 has 13 amino acids. Trimming stripped 0 bases from V and 11 bases from J, with 10 bases between. In nucleotides, the CDR3 is TGTGCCAGCAGTTACTCGGTGGCAGGGAAACTGTTTTTT. It is translated as CASSYSVAGKLFF.

The CDR3 is CASSQGQGPYTGELFF. In DNA form, the CDR3 reads TGTGCCAGCAGTCAGGGGCAGGGCCCTTACACCGGGGAGCTGTTTTTT. The chain recombines TRBV25-1 with TRBJ2-2; D perhaps matches TRBD1 (6 bases). Per the germline V gene, CDR1 is MGHDK and CDR2 is SYGVNS. This CDR3 region has 16 residues. V was cut by 5 bases and J by 3 bases, with 16 bases left in between.